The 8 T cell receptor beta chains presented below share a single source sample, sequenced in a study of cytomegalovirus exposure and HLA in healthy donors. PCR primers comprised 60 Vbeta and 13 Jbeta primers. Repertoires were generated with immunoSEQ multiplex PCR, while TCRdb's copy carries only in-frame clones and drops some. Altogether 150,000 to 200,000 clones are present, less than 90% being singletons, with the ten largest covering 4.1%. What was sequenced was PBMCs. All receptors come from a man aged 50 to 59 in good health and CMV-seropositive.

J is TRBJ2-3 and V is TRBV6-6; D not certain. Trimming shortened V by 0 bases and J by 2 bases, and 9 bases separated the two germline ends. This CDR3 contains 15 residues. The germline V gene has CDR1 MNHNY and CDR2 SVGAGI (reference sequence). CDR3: CASSYSRGVTDTQYF. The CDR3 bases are TGTGCCAGCAGTTACTCGCGCGGCGTCACAGATACGCAGTATTTT.

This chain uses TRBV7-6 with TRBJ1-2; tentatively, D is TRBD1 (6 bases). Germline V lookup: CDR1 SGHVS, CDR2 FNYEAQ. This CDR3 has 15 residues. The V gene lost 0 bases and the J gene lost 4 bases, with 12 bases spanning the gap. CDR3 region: CASSLAQKDSYGYTF. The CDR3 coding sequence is TGTGCCAGCAGCTTAGCCCAAAAGGACAGCTATGGCTACACCTTC.

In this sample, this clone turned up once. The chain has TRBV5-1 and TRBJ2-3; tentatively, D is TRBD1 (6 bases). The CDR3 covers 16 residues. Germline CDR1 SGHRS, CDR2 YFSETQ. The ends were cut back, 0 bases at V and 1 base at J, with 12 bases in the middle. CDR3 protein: CASSLGVGAGTDTQYF. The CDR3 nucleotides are TGCGCCAGCAGCTTGGGAGTGGGGGCCGGCACAGATACGCAGTATTTT.

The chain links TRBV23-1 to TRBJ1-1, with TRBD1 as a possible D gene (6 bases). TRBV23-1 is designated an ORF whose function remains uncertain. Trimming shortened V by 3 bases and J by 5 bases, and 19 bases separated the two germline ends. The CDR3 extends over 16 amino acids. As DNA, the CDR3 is TGCGCCAGCAGTCACCCAAGACAGGACGGACGGACTGAAGCTTTCTTT. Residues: CASSHPRQDGRTEAFF.

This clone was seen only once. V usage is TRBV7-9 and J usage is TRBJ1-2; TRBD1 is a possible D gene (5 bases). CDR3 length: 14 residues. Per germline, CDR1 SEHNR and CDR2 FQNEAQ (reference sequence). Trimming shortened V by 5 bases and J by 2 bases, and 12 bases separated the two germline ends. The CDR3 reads CASSQRGKNYGYTF. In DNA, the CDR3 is TGTGCCAGCAGCCAGCGGGGCAAGAACTATGGCTACACCTTC.

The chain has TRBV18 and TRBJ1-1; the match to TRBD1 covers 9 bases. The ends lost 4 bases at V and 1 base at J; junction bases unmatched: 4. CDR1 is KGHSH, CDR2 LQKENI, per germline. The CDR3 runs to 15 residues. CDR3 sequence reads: CASSLTTGGNTEAFF. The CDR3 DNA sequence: TGTGCCAGCTCACTCACGACAGGGGGGAACACTGAAGCTTTCTTT.

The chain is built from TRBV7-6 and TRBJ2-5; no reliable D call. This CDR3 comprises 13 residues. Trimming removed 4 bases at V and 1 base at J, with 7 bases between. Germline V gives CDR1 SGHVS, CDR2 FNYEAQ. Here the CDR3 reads CASSSNIQETQYF. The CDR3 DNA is TGTGCCAGCAGCTCAAACATCCAAGAGACCCAGTACTTC.

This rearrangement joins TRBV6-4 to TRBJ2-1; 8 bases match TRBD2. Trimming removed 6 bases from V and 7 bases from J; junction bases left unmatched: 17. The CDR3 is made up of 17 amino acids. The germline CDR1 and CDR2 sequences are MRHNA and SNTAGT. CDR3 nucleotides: TGTGCCAGCAGCCCTATGGGCCTTCGGGAGGGCCGTAATGAGCAGTTCTTC. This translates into CASSPMGLREGRNEQFF.